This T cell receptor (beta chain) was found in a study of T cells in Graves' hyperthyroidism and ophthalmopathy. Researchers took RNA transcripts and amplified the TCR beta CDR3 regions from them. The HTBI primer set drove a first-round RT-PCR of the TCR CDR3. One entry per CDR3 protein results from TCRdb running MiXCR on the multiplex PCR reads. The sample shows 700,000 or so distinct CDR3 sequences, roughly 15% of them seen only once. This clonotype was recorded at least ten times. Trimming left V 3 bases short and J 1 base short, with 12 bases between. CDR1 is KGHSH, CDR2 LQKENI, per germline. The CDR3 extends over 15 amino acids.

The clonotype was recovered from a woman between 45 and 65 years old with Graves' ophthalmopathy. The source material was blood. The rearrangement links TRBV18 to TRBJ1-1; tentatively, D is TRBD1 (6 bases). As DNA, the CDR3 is TGTGCCAGCTCACCTAAGGGGGATCCGAACACTGAAGCTTTCTTT. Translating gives CASSPKGDPNTEAFF.